This T cell receptor beta chain was recovered during a study of T-cell memory formation after mild COVID-19. Study-level results: The study found balanced CD4/CD8 in clones contracting day 15 to 85 and a CD4+ lean in later expanders.

5'RACE primed at constant segments yielded TCR alpha and TCR beta cDNA libraries bearing sample barcodes and UMIs. TCRdb used MiXCR to reprocess the 5' RACE reads, holding one entry per CDR3 protein. Of tens of thousands of distinct CDR3 sequences in the sample, approximately 23% were seen once. The CDR3 has 15 residues. Germline assignment: CDR1 MNHEY and CDR2 SMNVEV (reference sequence). V was shortened by 5 bases and J by 1 base, with 15 bases between the two germline ends. Concerning this clonotype: As yet, its antigen is unknown.

The source is a young man who had mild COVID-19 (a few samples of this study predate the infection). Cell type and time point are not known. The sample was PBMCs or a T cell subset sorted from them (not recorded which). J is TRBJ2-7 and V is TRBV27, with D tentatively TRBD1 or TRBD2 (5 bases each). This chain's CDR3 is CASSRPGTSSYEQYF. CDR3 DNA sequence: TGTGCCAGCAGTCGCCCCGGGACCTCTTCCTACGAGCAGTACTTC.